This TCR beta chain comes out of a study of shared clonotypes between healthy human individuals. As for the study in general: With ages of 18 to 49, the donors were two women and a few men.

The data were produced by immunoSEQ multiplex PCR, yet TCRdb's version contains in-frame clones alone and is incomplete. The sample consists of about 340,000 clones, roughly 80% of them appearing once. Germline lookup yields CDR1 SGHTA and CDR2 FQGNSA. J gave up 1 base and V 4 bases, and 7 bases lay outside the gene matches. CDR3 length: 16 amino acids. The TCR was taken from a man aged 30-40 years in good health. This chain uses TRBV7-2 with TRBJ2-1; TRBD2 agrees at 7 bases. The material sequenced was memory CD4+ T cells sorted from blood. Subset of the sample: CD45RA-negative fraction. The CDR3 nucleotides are TGTGCCAGCAGCTCTGGCGGGAGAGGTTCCTACAATGAGCAGTTCTTC. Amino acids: CASSSGGRGSYNEQFF.